This paragraph reports one TCR beta chain. This CDR3 contains 14 residues. Germline V gene data show CDR1 as MNHEY and CDR2 as SMNVEV (reference sequence). V gave up 5 bases and J gave up 7 bases, with 12 bases separating them. These data are taken from a study of cytomegalovirus exposure and HLA in healthy donors. A multiplex PCR was run with 60 Vbeta primers and 13 Jbeta primers. The protocol was immunoSEQ multiplex PCR, while the TCRdb copy is restricted to in-frame clones and leaves out a portion. Of around 220,000 clones listed, 60% to 80% are singletons. Source material: PBMCs. The clonotype originates from a man between 18 and 29 years old in good health and CMV-seronegative. The rearrangement links TRBV27 to TRBJ1-6; no definite D call. CDR3 sequence reads: CASSPRIRNSPLHF. The CDR3 region has the DNA TGTGCCAGCAGTCCGAGGATCCGAAATTCACCCCTCCACTTT.